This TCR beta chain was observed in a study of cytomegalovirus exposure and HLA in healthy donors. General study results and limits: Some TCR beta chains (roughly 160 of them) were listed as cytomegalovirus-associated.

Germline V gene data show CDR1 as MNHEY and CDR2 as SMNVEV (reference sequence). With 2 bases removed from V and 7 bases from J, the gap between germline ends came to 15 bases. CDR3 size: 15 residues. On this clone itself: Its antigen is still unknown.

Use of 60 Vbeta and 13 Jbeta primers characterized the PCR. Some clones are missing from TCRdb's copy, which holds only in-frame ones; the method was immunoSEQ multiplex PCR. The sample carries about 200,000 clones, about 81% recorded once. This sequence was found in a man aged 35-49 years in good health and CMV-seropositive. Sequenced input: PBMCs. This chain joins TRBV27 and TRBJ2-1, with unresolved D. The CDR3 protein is CASSLAANYNNEQFF. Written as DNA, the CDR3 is TGTGCCAGCAGTTTAGCGGCCAACTACAATAATGAGCAGTTCTTC.